These 29 T cell receptor beta chains share one sample of origin, sequenced in a study of blood T cell repertoires in COVID-19. TCRdb's copy holds only in-frame clones and misses some; the assay was immunoSEQ multiplex PCR. The sample contains over 70,000 clones, 75% to 85% of which appear only once. Material: peripheral blood. These receptors all come from an elderly woman with acute or convalescent COVID-19.

The chain joins TRBV5-1 to TRBJ2-1, with D possibly being TRBD1 (6 bases). Looked up from germline, CDR1 is SGHRS and CDR2 is YFSETQ. V was cut by 2 bases and J by 0 bases, with 9 bases left in between. This CDR3 is built from 15 residues. CDR3 nucleotides: TGCGCCAGCAGCTTCCAACAGGGCTCCTACAATGAGCAGTTCTTC. Translation gives CASSFQQGSYNEQFF.

The rearrangement links TRBV25-1 to TRBJ1-1; perhaps TRBD1 as D (5 bases). Per germline, CDR1 MGHDK and CDR2 SYGVNS. The CDR3 length is 16 residues. Trimming took 8 bases from V and 5 from J, leaving 24 bases between them. CDR3 sequence (DNA): TGTGCCAGCTGCCCTTCGGAGGGACGGGGAGGGACTGAAGCTTTCTTT. Translating it yields CASCPSEGRGGTEAFF.

This chain joins TRBV5-4 and TRBJ2-2; D may be TRBD1 (6 bases). The CDR3 runs to 15 residues. V dropped 4 bases and J dropped 3 bases, with 13 bases sitting between them. In germline, CDR1 is SGHNT, CDR2 YYREEE (reference sequence). The CDR3 here is CASSRTGRDTGELFF. For the CDR3, the DNA is TGTGCCAGCAGCCGAACAGGGCGGGACACCGGGGAGCTGTTTTTT. Drawing the rest from reference TRBV5-4 and TRBJ2-2, the complete variable domain is ETGVTQSPTHLIKTRGQQVTLRCSSQSGHNTVSWYQQALGQGPQFIFQYYREEENGRGNFPPRFSGLQFPNYSSELNVNALELDDSALYLCASSRTGRDTGELFFGEGSRLTVL.

The chain has TRBV30 and TRBJ1-5; no reliable D call. CDR1 and CDR2 (germline): GTSNPN, SVGIG (reference sequence). V was cut by 0 bases and J by 1 base, with 16 bases left in between. The CDR3 spans 17 residues. CDR3 residues: CAWSVLTPLGSNQPQHF. CDR3 nucleotides: TGTGCCTGGAGTGTACTTACCCCCCTCGGGAGCAATCAGCCCCAGCATTTT.

The chain carries TRBV10-3 and TRBJ1-1; 8 nucleotides align to TRBD1. The CDR3 contains 16 residues. Germline V gives CDR1 ENHRY, CDR2 SYGVKD. J gave up 1 base and V 2 bases, and 6 bases lay outside the gene matches. The CDR3 sequence: CAISEGGDRWNTEAFF. The CDR3 nucleotides are TGTGCCATCAGTGAGGGGGGGGACAGGTGGAACACTGAAGCTTTCTTT.

The J gene is TRBJ2-1, the V gene TRBV2; 12 bases map to TRBD2. This CDR3 is built from 18 residues. The junction had 6 bases not matched to a gene; V was cut back by 0 bases and J by 3 bases. Germline lookup yields CDR1 SNHLY and CDR2 FYNNEI. The CDR3 loop reads CASSEAMGLAGRYNEQFF. In DNA, the CDR3 is TGTGCCAGCAGTGAAGCGATGGGACTAGCGGGCCGCTACAATGAGCAGTTCTTC.

The rearrangement uses TRBV2 and TRBJ2-5; the D gene is possibly TRBD2 (6 bases). The CDR3 length is 14 residues. CDR1 SNHLY and CDR2 FYNNEI come from the germline V gene. V lost 9 bases and J lost 1, with 15 bases in between. The CDR3: CASRRDSGQETQYF. The CDR3 DNA follows: TGTGCCAGTCGAAGGGATAGCGGCCAAGAGACCCAGTACTTC.

The rearrangement uses TRBV2 and TRBJ2-7, with 10 bases matching TRBD1. The trim removed 6 bases at V and 3 bases at J, leaving 8 bases unmatched. The germline V gene encodes CDR1 SNHLY and CDR2 FYNNEI. The CDR3 is 15 amino acids. DNA for the CDR3: TGTGCCAGCAGCGCCGGGACAGGGGCGGGCTACGAGCAGTACTTC. This codes for CASSAGTGAGYEQYF. Drawing the rest from reference TRBV2 and TRBJ2-7, the complete variable domain is EPEVTQTPSHQVTQMGQEVILRCVPISNHLYFYWYRQILGQKVEFLVSFYNNEISEKSEIFDDQFSVERPDGSNFTLKIRSTKLEDSAMYFCASSAGTGAGYEQYFGPGTRLTVT.

The chain combines TRBV9 with TRBJ1-1, with 9 nucleotides matching TRBD1. The ends lost 4 bases at V and 4 bases at J; junction bases unmatched: 11. CDR1 SGDLS and CDR2 YYNGEE come from the germline V gene. This CDR3 is 16 amino acids long. In DNA, the CDR3 is TGTGCCAGCAGCTTGGAAACAGGGGGCAGGGGCACTGAAGCTTTCTTT. The encoded protein is CASSLETGGRGTEAFF.

The chain carries TRBV5-5 and TRBJ2-7, with 9 bases aligning to TRBD1. The V and J ends lost 4 bases and 2 bases, in that order; junction bases with no gene match: 7. Germline lookup yields CDR1 SGHKS and CDR2 YYEKEE (reference sequence). CDR3 length equals 15 residues. The CDR3 nucleotides read TGTGCCAGCAGCCCTACGACAGGGGGTCCCTACGAGCAGTACTTC. The encoded protein is CASSPTTGGPYEQYF.

This chain connects TRBV19 to TRBJ1-5, with TRBD1 as a possible D gene (5 bases). The germline CDR1 and CDR2 sequences are LNHDA and SQIVND (reference sequence). V lost 4 bases and J lost 0, with 13 bases in between. The CDR3 has 16 residues. CDR3 sequence: CASSTDVGGSNQPQHF. The CDR3, as DNA: TGTGCCAGTAGTACCGACGTGGGGGGTAGCAATCAGCCCCAGCATTTT.

Turning to this clone: The junction and the germline gene differ at one end; a read error may be behind it. The J gene is TRBJ2-2, the V gene TRBV28, with D unclear. Germline-derived CDR1 and CDR2 are MDHEN and SYDVKM. The CDR3 runs to 15 residues. The CDR3 reads CASNLWQAPTGELFF. In DNA form, the CDR3 reads TGTGCCAGCAATTTATGGCAGGCACCCACCGGGGAGCTGTTTTTT.

The gene calls are TRBV2 and TRBJ2-7; 10 positions agree with TRBD1. CDR3 size: 15 residues. Trimming at V came to 4 bases and at J to 2 bases, leaving 5 bases not matched to a gene. Per the germline V gene, CDR1 is SNHLY and CDR2 is FYNNEI. The CDR3 nucleotides read TGTGCCAGCAGTGCGCAGGGACAGGGGACCTACGAGCAGTACTTC. Translation: CASSAQGQGTYEQYF.

This rearrangement joins TRBV7-8 to TRBJ2-7, with D unresolved. The germline V gene has CDR1 SGHVS and CDR2 FQNEAQ. Trimming left V 3 bases short and J 3 bases short, with 15 bases between. This CDR3 has 15 residues. The CDR3 DNA reads as TGTGCCAGCAGCTTCCTGGCAGTGATGTTCTACGAGCAGTACTTC. Translating it yields CASSFLAVMFYEQYF.

The chain carries TRBV11-2 and TRBJ2-1; 7 nucleotides align to TRBD1. The CDR3 runs 15 residues. Germline V lookup: CDR1 SGHAT, CDR2 FQNNGV. Trimming at V came to 6 bases and at J to 5 bases, leaving 10 bases not matched to a gene. The CDR3 protein is CASSPLTGFDNEQFF. In nucleotides, the CDR3 is TGTGCCAGCAGTCCCTTGACAGGGTTCGACAATGAGCAGTTCTTC. Variable domain in full (rest from reference TRBV11-2 and TRBJ2-1): EAGVAQSPRYKIIEKRQSVAFWCNPISGHATLYWYQQILGQGPKLLIQFQNNGVVDDSQLPKDRFSAERLKGVDSTLKIQPAKLEDSAVYLCASSPLTGFDNEQFFGPGTRLTVL.

The chain joins TRBV7-5 to TRBJ1-5; TRBD1, as called in the table, went unchecked against the DNA. TRBV7-5 is termed a pseudogene. This CDR3 has 15 amino acids. The CDR3 protein is CARSEQGGRNQPQHF. The DNA for the CDR3 is TGTGCCAGAAGCGAACAGGGCGGCCGCAATCAGCCCCAGCATTTT.

This clone was found once. The chain has TRBV27 and TRBJ2-3, with D perhaps matching TRBD1 (5 bases). Germline CDR1 MNHEY, CDR2 SMNVEV (reference sequence). V dropped 3 bases and J dropped 2 bases, with 9 bases sitting between them. The CDR3 sequence is 14 residues long. Here the CDR3 reads CASSLTVPTDTQYF. The CDR3 coding sequence is TGTGCCAGCAGTTTGACAGTACCCACAGATACGCAGTATTTT.

This clone was counted a few times. The rearrangement uses TRBV10-3 and TRBJ1-2, with D tentatively TRBD1 (6 bases). The CDR3 totals 14 residues. Germline V gene data show CDR1 as ENHRY and CDR2 as SYGVKD. The V gene lost 0 bases and the J gene lost 3 bases, with 8 bases spanning the gap. The CDR3 here is CAISESTGDYGYTF. Written as DNA, the CDR3 is TGTGCCATCAGTGAGTCGACAGGTGACTATGGCTACACCTTC.

CDR3 sequence (DNA): TGTGCCAGCAGTTACTCCCGGACAGGGGGAAACACCATATATTTT. Encoded protein: CASSYSRTGGNTIYF. The chain recombines TRBV6-5 with TRBJ1-3; TRBD1 agrees at 8 bases. Germline V CDR1 and CDR2: MNHEY, SVGAGI. The V gene end was trimmed by 0 bases and the J gene end by 4 bases; junction bases not matched to a gene: 2. The CDR3 runs to 15 residues.

This clone has only a few counts. The chain uses TRBV10-1 and TRBJ1-1; TRBD1 might be the D (5 bases). CDR3 length equals 14 residues. Trimming removed 5 bases from V and 1 base from J, with 11 bases in between. Germline-derived CDR1 and CDR2 are WNHNN and SYGVQD (reference sequence). Written as DNA, the CDR3 is TGCGCCAGCAGTAGGCATACAGGGAACACTGAAGCTTTCTTT. This codes for CASSRHTGNTEAFF.

The chain uses TRBV5-6 and TRBJ1-2, with D perhaps matching TRBD1 (6 bases). The CDR3 extends over 14 amino acids. Trimming stripped 4 bases from V and 1 base from J, with 11 bases between. CDR1 and CDR2 (germline): SGHDT, YYEEEE. The CDR3 is CASSPGVVNYGYTF. CDR3 nucleotide sequence: TGTGCCAGCAGCCCAGGGGTGGTTAACTATGGCTACACCTTC.

This clone was seen a few times. The chain recombines TRBV7-8 with TRBJ1-1; D is unresolved. Germline-derived CDR1 and CDR2 are SGHVS and FQNEAQ. The V gene lost 3 bases and the J gene lost 8 bases, with 10 bases spanning the gap. CDR3 length: 12 residues. The CDR3: CASSFTSGEAFF. The CDR3 DNA is TGTGCCAGCAGCTTCACGTCGGGAGAAGCTTTCTTT. Full variable domain (missing parts from reference TRBV7-8 and TRBJ1-1): GAGVSQSPRYKVAKRGQDVALRCDPISGHVSLFWYQQALGQGPEFLTYFQNEAQLDKSGLPSDRFFAERPEGSVSTLKIQRTQQEDSAVYLCASSFTSGEAFFGQGTRLTVV.

This chain uses TRBV6-5 with TRBJ2-3, with TRBD1 matching over 9 bases. Per germline, CDR1 MNHEY and CDR2 SVGAGI. With V trimmed by 4 bases and J by 0 bases, 5 bases remained unmatched. This CDR3 has 16 amino acids. The CDR3 coding sequence is TGTGCCAGCAGTTCATTACAGGGGGCGAGCACAGATACGCAGTATTTT. Residues: CASSSLQGASTDTQYF.

The chain links TRBV6-6 to TRBJ2-5; D uncertain. The CDR3 extends over 11 amino acids. The V and J ends lost 5 bases and 5 bases respectively, with 6 bases between them. CDR1 is MNHNY and CDR2 is SVGAGI in the germline V gene (reference sequence). The CDR3 DNA sequence: TGTGCCAGCAGTCCTAAGGAGACCCAGTACTTC. Encoded protein: CASSPKETQYF.

V and J are TRBV7-2 and TRBJ2-7; 8 nucleotides match TRBD2. Trimming took 4 bases from V and 2 from J; bases not matched to a gene: 7. Germline lookup yields CDR1 SGHTA and CDR2 FQGNSA. The CDR3 consists of 15 residues. In nucleotides, the CDR3 is TGTGCCAGCAGCTCCCTGGGTAGCGGGGCCTACGAGCAGTACTTC. It is translated as CASSSLGSGAYEQYF.

In DNA, the CDR3 is TGTGCCAGCAGCCCAACGAGGGACTTTCTAGAGACCCAGTACTTC. This sequence encodes CASSPTRDFLETQYF. V gene TRBV7-2 combines with J gene TRBJ2-5, with D perhaps matching TRBD2 (6 bases). The CDR3 is 15 amino acids. Trimming shortened V by 5 bases and J by 4 bases, and 17 bases separated the two germline ends. In germline, CDR1 is SGHTA, CDR2 FQGNSA.

The genes are TRBV5-6 and TRBJ1-1; D call uncertain. The germline V gene has CDR1 SGHDT and CDR2 YYEEEE. V was shortened by 1 base and J by 0 bases, with 10 bases between the two germline ends. The CDR3 length is 15 residues. The CDR3: CASSLWAVMNTEAFF. DNA of the CDR3: TGTGCCAGCAGCTTGTGGGCAGTCATGAACACTGAAGCTTTCTTT.

There are a few counts of this clone. In DNA form, the CDR3 reads TGTGCCAGCAGCCAAACGACAGGGTCTGGAAACACCATATATTTT. Its translation: CASSQTTGSGNTIYF. V usage is TRBV3-1 (or the pseudogene TRBV3-2) and J usage is TRBJ1-3; 7 bases agree with TRBD1. V trimming: 2 bases; J trimming: 1 base; junction bases outside the gene matches: 2. The CDR3 loop spans 15 amino acids. The germline V gene has CDR1 LGHDT and CDR2 YNNKEL (reference sequence).

V usage is TRBV11-2 and J usage is TRBJ2-3; no firm D call. Trimming shortened V by 4 bases and J by 9 bases, and 5 bases separated the two germline ends. Germline CDR1 and CDR2: SGHAT and FQNNGV. The CDR3 runs 10 residues. The CDR3 DNA reads TGTGCCAGCAGCTCTCTCACGCAGTATTTT. Translation: CASSSLTQYF.